Each of the 24 T cell receptor beta chains below was sequenced from the same sample in a study of T-cell memory formation after mild COVID-19. Via MiXCR, TCRdb re-called the 5' RACE reads, giving one row per CDR3 protein. The sample shows around 340,000 distinct CDR3 sequences, roughly 14% of them seen only once. The sample comprised PBMCs or a T cell subset sorted from them (not recorded which). The receptors originated from a man between 18 and 29 years old who had mild COVID-19 (a few samples of this study predate the infection). Cell type and time point are not known.

The genes are TRBV6-5 and TRBJ2-2; TRBD2 matches at 7 bases. CDR3 length: 16 amino acids. V lost 7 bases and J lost 4; bases outside the gene matches: 12. Germline-derived CDR1 and CDR2 are MNHEY and SVGAGI. This CDR3 reads CASTRKGGAGTGELFF. CDR3 bases: TGTGCCAGCACCCGAAAGGGAGGGGCGGGCACCGGGGAGCTGTTTTTT.

In its sample, this clonotype was seen a few times. The DNA of the CDR3 is TGCGCCAGCAGCGGGACCGCTAGCGGGCCGCTCCTTTCCTTGCAGTTCTTC. Its protein product is CASSGTASGPLLSLQFF. The chain carries TRBV5-1 and TRBJ2-1; 8 bases align to TRBD2. Per germline, CDR1 SGHRS and CDR2 YFSETQ. Losses at the gene ends were 4 bases for V and 12 bases for J; bases not matched to a gene: 21. The CDR3 length is 17 residues.

In this sample, this clonotype turned up a few times. This chain joins TRBV6-1 and TRBJ2-1; tentatively, D is TRBD1 (6 bases). Germline lookup yields CDR1 MNHNS and CDR2 SASEGT. This CDR3 has 12 amino acids. V was shortened by 4 bases and J by 9 bases, with 10 bases between the two germline ends. The CDR3 sequence: CASSAQGGEQFF. CDR3 bases: TGTGCCAGCAGTGCACAGGGTGGTGAGCAGTTCTTC.

In this sample, this clonotype turned up a few times. This chain links TRBV29-1 with TRBJ2-1; 13 positions match TRBD2. Germline CDR1 SQVTM, CDR2 ANQGSEA. Trimming cost V 7 bases and J 8 bases; bases outside gene matches: 8. The CDR3 has 14 amino acids. CDR3 in amino acids: CSERLAGGYDEQFF. The CDR3 DNA reads TGCAGCGAAAGACTAGCGGGGGGTTACGATGAGCAGTTCTTC.

The chain employs TRBV21-1 and TRBJ2-3; the D call of TRBD1 is as the table states it, not checked on the DNA. TRBV21-1 is a recognized pseudogene. This CDR3 region has 16 residues. The CDR3 region has the DNA TGTGCCAGCAGCCCCGGACAGGGGGCGCTTAGAGATACGCAGTATTTT. Its translation: CASSPGQGALRDTQYF.

This clonotype was detected only a few times. CDR3: CASNSYSGATEAFF. The CDR3 DNA follows: TGCGCCAGCAACTCATACTCCGGGGCAACTGAAGCTTTCTTT. The rearrangement uses TRBV5-1 and TRBJ1-1; D perhaps matches TRBD1 (5 bases). Looked up from germline, CDR1 is SGHRS and CDR2 is YFSETQ. With 6 bases removed from V and 5 bases from J, the gap between germline ends came to 17 bases. The CDR3 extends over 14 amino acids. Filled out from reference TRBV5-1 and TRBJ1-1, the complete variable domain reads KAGVTQTPRYLIKTRGQQVTLSCSPISGHRSVSWYQQTPGQGLQFLFEYFSETQRNKGNFPGRFSGRQFSNSRSEMNVSTLELGDSALYLCASNSYSGATEAFFGQGTRLTVV.

The chain links TRBV6-6 to TRBJ1-5; no definite D call. The CDR3 contains 14 residues. CDR1 is MNHNY, CDR2 SVGAGI, per germline (reference sequence). V lost 1 base to trimming and J lost 1 base, with 5 bases between them. The CDR3: CASSYFQSNQPQHF. In nucleotides, the CDR3 is TGTGCCAGCAGTTACTTTCAGAGCAATCAGCCCCAGCATTTT.

The CDR3 region is CASSYETGGNEQFF. The CDR3 region has the DNA TGTGCCAGCAGTTACGAGACAGGGGGCAATGAGCAGTTCTTC. V gene TRBV6-2 or TRBV6-3 combines with J gene TRBJ2-1, with 9 bases fitting TRBD1. Germline CDR1 and CDR2: MNHEY and SVGEGT. This CDR3 region has 14 residues. Trimming removed 2 bases from V and 6 bases from J; junction bases left unmatched: 2.

The V call is TRBV19, the J call TRBJ1-2; 10 bases map to TRBD1. The J segment lost 4 bases and the V segment lost 8 bases, leaving 4 bases of the junction unmatched. This CDR3 is 13 amino acids long. The germline V gene encodes CDR1 LNHDA and CDR2 SQIVND (reference sequence). CDR3 amino acids: CASRDRGLYGYTF. CDR3 nucleotide sequence: TGTGCCAGTCGGGACAGGGGACTCTATGGCTACACCTTC.

This chain connects TRBV7-8 to TRBJ1-2, with 7 bases aligning to TRBD1. V dropped 5 bases and J dropped 4; count of bases not matched to a gene: 10. Germline V gene lookup returns CDR1 SGHVS and CDR2 FQNEAQ. There are 15 residues in the CDR3. The CDR3 loop reads CASSLLNRGFYGYTF. The DNA for the CDR3 is TGTGCCAGCAGCCTCCTGAACAGGGGATTCTATGGCTACACCTTC.

In this sample, this clonotype turned up a few times. The chain couples TRBV27 to TRBJ1-6, with a weak D call TRBD1 (6 bases). The CDR3 covers 15 residues. The V gene lost 4 bases and the J gene lost 9 bases, with 16 bases spanning the gap. Per germline, CDR1 MNHEY and CDR2 SMNVEV (reference sequence). CDR3 nucleotide sequence: TGTGCCAGCAGTTCCCCGGGACAACCCTTTTCACCCCTCCACTTT. It is translated as CASSSPGQPFSPLHF.

This clonotype has just one count. The chain carries TRBV29-1 and TRBJ2-3, with D tentatively TRBD1 or TRBD2 (6 bases each). The V end was cut by 5 bases, the J end by 5 bases, with 11 bases between. The length of the CDR3 is 12 residues. Germline CDR1 and CDR2: SQVTM and ANQGSEA. As DNA, the CDR3 is TGCAGCGTTTCGGAGGGGGGAGATACGCAGTATTTT. The encoded protein is CSVSEGGDTQYF.

The rearrangement links TRBV7-9 to TRBJ2-1; 9 bases are a match to TRBD1. Unmatched junction bases numbered 5, after V lost 9 bases and J lost 8 bases. Germline lookup yields CDR1 SEHNR and CDR2 FQNEAQ (reference sequence). The CDR3 covers 12 residues. Here the CDR3 reads CARRGQGHEQFF. CDR3 nucleotides: TGTGCCAGGAGGGGACAGGGCCATGAGCAGTTCTTC.

This clonotype showed up many times. The chain links TRBV7-6 to TRBJ2-3; 7 nucleotides match TRBD1. Trimming removed 5 bases from V and 6 bases from J; junction bases left unmatched: 11. Germline CDR1 is SGHVS and CDR2 is FNYEAQ. This CDR3 contains 15 residues. The CDR3 protein is CASSPTVTGEDTQYF. Here the CDR3 DNA reads TGTGCCAGCAGCCCAACGGTTACAGGGGAGGATACGCAGTATTTT.

The chain couples TRBV28 to TRBJ1-1; 8 bases line up with TRBD1. V was clipped by 8 bases and J by 1 base; unmatched bases: 3. CDR3 length: 13 amino acids. The germline gives CDR1 MDHEN, CDR2 SYDVKM. The chain's CDR3 is CASSRGPNTEAFF. The CDR3 DNA reads as TGTGCCAGCTCCAGGGGGCCGAACACTGAAGCTTTCTTT.

This clonotype appeared a few times. The chain carries TRBV25-1 and TRBJ1-1; possibly TRBD1 for D (6 bases). CDR1 and CDR2 (germline): MGHDK, SYGVNS. The CDR3 consists of 15 residues. The V end was cut by 5 bases, the J end by 3 bases, with 16 bases between. This CDR3 reads CASSWDWTVDTEAFF. CDR3 DNA: TGTGCCAGCAGTTGGGACTGGACAGTCGACACTGAAGCTTTCTTT.

The CDR3 DNA reads TGTGCCAGCAGCGCGGGACAGGGGAGTCGCGAGCAGTACGTC. It translates to CASSAGQGSREQYV. This sequence joins TRBV7-9 and TRBJ2-7; 10 bases are shared with TRBD1. V shed 5 bases and J 6 bases; nucleotides not matched to a gene: 7. Germline-derived CDR1 and CDR2 are SEHNR and FQNEAQ (reference sequence). This CDR3 contains 14 residues.

This clonotype occurred many times. This chain connects TRBV20-1 to TRBJ2-1; D gene unclear. Trimming pared 3 bases from V and 6 bases from J, leaving 12 bases between. Per the germline V gene, CDR1 is DFQATT and CDR2 is SNEGSKA (reference sequence). The CDR3 is 13 amino acids. The CDR3 DNA is TGCAGTGCTAGCTTCCCGCTAACCAATGAGCAGTTCTTC. It specifies CSASFPLTNEQFF.

There are a few counts of this clonotype. The chain couples TRBV7-3 to TRBJ2-3, with 9 bases fitting TRBD1. The junction had 5 bases not matched to a gene; V was cut back by 3 bases and J by 4 bases. Germline V gene sequence: CDR1 SGHTA, CDR2 FQGTGA. CDR3 length: 15 residues. CDR3 in amino acids: CASSFLQGAADTQYF. As DNA, the CDR3 is TGTGCCAGCAGCTTCTTACAGGGGGCGGCAGATACGCAGTATTTT.

The V gene is TRBV11-2, the J gene TRBJ2-2, with 12 bases fitting TRBD2. In germline, CDR1 is SGHAT, CDR2 FQNNGV. The CDR3 length is 15 residues. The junction had 4 bases not matched to a gene; V was cut back by 6 bases and J by 5 bases. CDR3 in amino acids: CASRFGLAGTGELFF. CDR3 bases: TGTGCCAGCAGATTCGGACTAGCGGGGACCGGGGAGCTGTTTTTT.

This rearrangement joins TRBV20-1 to TRBJ2-3; 9 bases match TRBD2. Germline CDR1 is DFQATT and CDR2 is SNEGSKA (reference sequence). Trimming removed 6 bases from V and 2 bases from J; junction bases left unmatched: 12. This CDR3 contains 16 residues. The CDR3 sequence is CSAQEWLAGTTDTQYF. The CDR3 coding sequence is TGCAGTGCCCAGGAATGGCTAGCGGGAACCACAGATACGCAGTATTTT.

The table lists this clonotype with many counts. The chain combines TRBV18 with TRBJ1-6; unclear D gene. Trimming left V 2 bases short and J 0 bases short, with 5 bases between. This CDR3 comprises 15 residues. Germline V lookup: CDR1 KGHSH, CDR2 LQKENI. This CDR3 is CASSPASSYNSPLHF. The CDR3 nucleotides are TGTGCCAGCTCACCAGCGAGCTCCTATAATTCACCCCTCCACTTT.

A few counts support this clonotype. V is TRBV28 and J is TRBJ1-5; a possible D gene is TRBD1 (5 bases). This CDR3 has 14 amino acids. Germline-derived CDR1 and CDR2 are MDHEN and SYDVKM. Trimming removed 4 bases from V and 0 bases from J, with 7 bases in between. The CDR3 bases are TGTGCCAGCAGTTCCGGGGGTAGCAATCAGCCCCAGCATTTT. Protein: CASSSGGSNQPQHF.

This clonotype was seen more than once but under ten times. The chain has TRBV27 and TRBJ2-1; TRBD2 matches 9 bases. Germline V CDR1 and CDR2: MNHEY, SMNVEV (reference sequence). The V segment lost 3 bases and the J segment 2 bases; nucleotides outside the gene matches: 5. The CDR3 runs 16 residues. The CDR3 protein is CASSFASGAPYNEQFF. The DNA for the CDR3 is TGTGCCAGCAGTTTTGCTAGCGGGGCCCCCTACAATGAGCAGTTCTTC.